This T cell receptor beta chain was sequenced for a study of cytotoxic CD8 clonotypes in ibrutinib-treated CLL. Whole-study context: Each sample contained, on average, approximately 250,000 productive templates and 75,000 to 100,000 productive rearrangements. Study outcomes and limitations: Whereas clonality rose at ibrutinib response, it declined toward baseline at progression.

This clone has just a few counts. Its antigen is currently unknown. Profiled with immunoSEQ multiplex PCR; TCRdb holds only in-frame clones, not every one. The sample shows 160,000 or so clones, about 88% of them seen only once. The length of the CDR3 is 17 residues. Germline V CDR1 and CDR2: SNHLY, FYNNEI. Trimming removed 7 bases from V and 2 bases from J; junction bases left unmatched: 11. The gene calls are TRBV2 and TRBJ2-1, with 10 bases lining up with TRBD2. This TCR was sampled from a human donor with chronic lymphocytic leukemia. Source: PBMCs, taken at disease progression, from a patient treated with ibrutinib. The CDR3 sequence is CASIGASGSSAYNEQFF. The CDR3 DNA is TGTGCCAGCATTGGGGCTAGCGGGAGTTCGGCCTACAATGAGCAGTTCTTC.